This T cell receptor (beta chain) was recorded in a study of blood T cell repertoires in COVID-19. In the study overall: The cDNA or gDNA used as material had been derived from T cells, B-cell-depleted T cells, or PBMCs.

Generated by immunoSEQ multiplex PCR, the TCRdb table keeps only in-frame clones and is missing some. The repertoire holds some 90,000 clones, with 89% as singletons. Sequencing was carried out using peripheral blood. This TCR came from a man aged 45-65 years with acute or convalescent COVID-19.

The CDR3 coding sequence is TGTGCCAGCAGCCCCCGGACAGGGGGCAGAGGGACTGAAGCTTTCTTT. Amino acid sequence: CASSPRTGGRGTEAFF. The chain has TRBV7-2 and TRBJ1-1, with TRBD1 matching 11 bases. The CDR3 covers 16 residues. CDR1 is SGHTA, CDR2 FQGNSA, per germline. The V gene end was trimmed by 5 bases and the J gene end by 5 bases; junction bases not matched to a gene: 10.